This T cell receptor (beta chain) was obtained from a study of blood T cell repertoires in COVID-19. Study information: From T cells, B-cell-depleted T cells, or PBMCs came the material, which was cDNA or gDNA.

Original methodology: Amplification of reference gene primers was used by the study to estimate nucleated cell counts. The protocol was immunoSEQ multiplex PCR, while the TCRdb copy is restricted to in-frame clones and leaves out a portion. D and trimming come from the DNA, and the V and J calls and clone size come from that table. The sample shows fewer than 350,000 clones, roughly 90% of them seen only once. Patients of the Seattle cohort, enrolled during active infection, were followed longitudinally. The sample consisted of peripheral blood. This sequence originates from a woman under 40 with COVID-19, enrolled during active disease.

The CDR3 protein is CASSQGQGLSYNSPLHF. CDR3 in DNA: TGCGCCAGCAGCCAAGGTCAGGGGCTCTCCTATAATTCACCCCTCCACTTT. The chain recombines TRBV4-1 with TRBJ1-6, with D possibly being TRBD1 (6 bases). CDR1 is MGHRA and CDR2 is YSYEKL in the germline V gene. V shed 1 base and J shed 0 bases, with 10 bases lying between them. The CDR3 sequence is 17 residues long.